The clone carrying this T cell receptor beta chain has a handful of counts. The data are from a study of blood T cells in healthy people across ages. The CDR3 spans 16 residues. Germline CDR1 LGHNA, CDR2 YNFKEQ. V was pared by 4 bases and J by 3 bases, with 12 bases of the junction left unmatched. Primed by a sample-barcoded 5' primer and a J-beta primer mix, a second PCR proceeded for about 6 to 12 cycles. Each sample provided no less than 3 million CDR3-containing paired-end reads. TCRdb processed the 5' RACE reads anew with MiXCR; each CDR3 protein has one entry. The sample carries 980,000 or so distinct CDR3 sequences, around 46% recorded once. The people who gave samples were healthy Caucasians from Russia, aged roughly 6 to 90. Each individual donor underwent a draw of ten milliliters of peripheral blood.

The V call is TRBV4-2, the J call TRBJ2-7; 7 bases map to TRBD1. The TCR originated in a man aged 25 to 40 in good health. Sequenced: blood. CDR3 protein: CASSPRTGDPLYEQYF. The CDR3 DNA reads TGTGCCAGCAGCCCCCGAACAGGGGACCCCCTCTACGAGCAGTACTTC.